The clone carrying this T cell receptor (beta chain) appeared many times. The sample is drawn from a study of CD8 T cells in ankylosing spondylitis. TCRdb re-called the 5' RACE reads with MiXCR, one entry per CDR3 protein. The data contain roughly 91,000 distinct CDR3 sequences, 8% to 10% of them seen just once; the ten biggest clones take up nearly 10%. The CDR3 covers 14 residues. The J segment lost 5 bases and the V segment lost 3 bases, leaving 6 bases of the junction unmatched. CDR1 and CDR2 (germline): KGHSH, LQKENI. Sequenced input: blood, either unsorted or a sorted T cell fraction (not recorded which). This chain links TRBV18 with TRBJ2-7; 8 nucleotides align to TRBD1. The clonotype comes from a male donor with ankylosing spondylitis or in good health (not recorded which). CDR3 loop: CASSPLAGGHEQYF. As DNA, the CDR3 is TGTGCCAGCTCACCCCTAGCAGGGGGCCACGAGCAGTACTTC.